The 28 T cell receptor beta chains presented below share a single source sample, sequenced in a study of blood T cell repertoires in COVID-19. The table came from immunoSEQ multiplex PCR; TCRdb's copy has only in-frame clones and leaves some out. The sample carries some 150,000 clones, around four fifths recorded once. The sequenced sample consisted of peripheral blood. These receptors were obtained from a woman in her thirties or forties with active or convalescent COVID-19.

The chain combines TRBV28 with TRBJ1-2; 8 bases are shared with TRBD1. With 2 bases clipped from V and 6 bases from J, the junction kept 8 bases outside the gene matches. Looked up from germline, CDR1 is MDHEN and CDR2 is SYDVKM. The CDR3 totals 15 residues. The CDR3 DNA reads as TGTGCCAGCAGTTTAAGGGCCTGGACAGGGCATGGCTACACCTTC. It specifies CASSLRAWTGHGYTF.

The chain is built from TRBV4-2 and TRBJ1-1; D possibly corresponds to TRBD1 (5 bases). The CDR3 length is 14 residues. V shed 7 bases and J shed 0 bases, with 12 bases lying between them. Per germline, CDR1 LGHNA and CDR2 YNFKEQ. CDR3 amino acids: CASNRRGMNTEAFF. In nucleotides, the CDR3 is TGTGCCAGCAACCGCCGGGGGATGAACACTGAAGCTTTCTTT.

The CDR3 coding sequence is TGTGCCAGCTCTGGACAGGGCCTTCCCTATGGCTACACCTTC. Translation gives CASSGQGLPYGYTF. This rearrangement joins TRBV18 to TRBJ1-2, with TRBD1 identical over 8 bases. J was trimmed by 4 bases and V by 6 bases; bases with no gene match: 7. In germline, CDR1 is KGHSH, CDR2 LQKENI. The CDR3 spans 14 residues.

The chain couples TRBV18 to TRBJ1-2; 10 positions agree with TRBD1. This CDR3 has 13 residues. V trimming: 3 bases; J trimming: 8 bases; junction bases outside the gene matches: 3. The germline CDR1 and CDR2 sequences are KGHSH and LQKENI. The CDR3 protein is CASSPQDRGGYTF. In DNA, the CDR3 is TGTGCCAGCTCACCGCAGGACAGGGGGGGCTACACCTTC. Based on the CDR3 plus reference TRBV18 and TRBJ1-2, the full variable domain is NAGVMQNPRHLVRRRGQEARLRCSPMKGHSHVYWYRQLPEEGLKFMVYLQKENIIDESGMPKERFSAEFPKEGPSILRIQQVVRGDSAAYFCASSPQDRGGYTFGSGTRLTVV.

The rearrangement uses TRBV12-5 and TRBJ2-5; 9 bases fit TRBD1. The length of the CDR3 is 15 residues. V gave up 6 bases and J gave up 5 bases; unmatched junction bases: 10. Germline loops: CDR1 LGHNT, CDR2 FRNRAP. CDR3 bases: TGTGCTAGTGGCGATGGACAGGGGATTTGGGAGACCCAGTACTTC. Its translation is CASGDGQGIWETQYF.

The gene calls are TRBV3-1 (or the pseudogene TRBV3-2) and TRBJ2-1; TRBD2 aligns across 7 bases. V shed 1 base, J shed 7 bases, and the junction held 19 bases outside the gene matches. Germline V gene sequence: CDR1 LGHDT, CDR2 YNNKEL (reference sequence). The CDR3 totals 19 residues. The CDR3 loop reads CASSQALPSLAAGRNEQFF. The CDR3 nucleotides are TGTGCCAGCAGCCAAGCTCTTCCCTCCCTAGCGGCCGGACGGAATGAGCAGTTCTTC.

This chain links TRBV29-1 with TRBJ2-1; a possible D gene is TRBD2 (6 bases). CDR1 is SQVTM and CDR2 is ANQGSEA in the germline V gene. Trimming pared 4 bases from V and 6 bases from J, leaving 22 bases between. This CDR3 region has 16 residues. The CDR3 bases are TGCAGCGTTGGCCGGTTTGCGGCGGGATACATCAATGAGCAGTTCTTC. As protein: CSVGRFAAGYINEQFF.

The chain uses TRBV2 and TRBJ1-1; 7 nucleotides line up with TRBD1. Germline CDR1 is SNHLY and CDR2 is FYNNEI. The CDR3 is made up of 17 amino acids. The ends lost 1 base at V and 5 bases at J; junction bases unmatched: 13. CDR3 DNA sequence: TGTGCCAGCAGTGAAGGGGTGTATACAGGGGTTAAGACTGAAGCTTTCTTT. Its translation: CASSEGVYTGVKTEAFF.

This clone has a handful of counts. In nucleotides, the CDR3 is TGTGCCAGCAGGCAAGGGACAGGGAGGACCCAGCCCCAGCATTTT. It encodes CASRQGTGRTQPQHF. This sequence joins TRBV28 and TRBJ1-5, with 9 bases aligning to TRBD1. Looked up from germline, CDR1 is MDHEN and CDR2 is SYDVKM. Germline trimming cut 6 bases from V and 7 bases from J; bases unmatched to any gene: 10. There are 15 residues in the CDR3.

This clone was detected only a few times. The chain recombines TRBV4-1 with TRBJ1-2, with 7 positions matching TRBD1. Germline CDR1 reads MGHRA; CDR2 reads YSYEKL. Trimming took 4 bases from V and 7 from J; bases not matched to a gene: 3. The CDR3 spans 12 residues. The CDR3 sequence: CASSPTGAGYTF. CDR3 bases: TGCGCCAGCAGCCCCACAGGGGCTGGCTACACCTTC.

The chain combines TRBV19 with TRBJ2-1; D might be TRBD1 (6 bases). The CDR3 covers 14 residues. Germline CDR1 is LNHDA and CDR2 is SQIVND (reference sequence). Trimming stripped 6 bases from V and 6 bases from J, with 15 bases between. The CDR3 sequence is CASSYTGLGNEQFF. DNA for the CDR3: TGTGCCAGTAGCTATACAGGGTTGGGCAATGAGCAGTTCTTC.

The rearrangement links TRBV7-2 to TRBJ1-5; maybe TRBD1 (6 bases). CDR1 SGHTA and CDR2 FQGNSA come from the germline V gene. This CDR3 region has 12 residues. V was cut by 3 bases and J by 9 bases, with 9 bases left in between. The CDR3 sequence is CASSLDRGPQHF. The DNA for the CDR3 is TGTGCCAGCAGCTTGGACAGAGGGCCCCAGCATTTT.

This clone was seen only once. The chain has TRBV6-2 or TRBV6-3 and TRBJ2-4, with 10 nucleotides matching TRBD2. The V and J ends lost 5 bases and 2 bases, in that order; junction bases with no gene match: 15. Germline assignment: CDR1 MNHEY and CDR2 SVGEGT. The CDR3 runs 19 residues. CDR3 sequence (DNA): TGTGCCAGCAGTCTCGAACTAGCGGGACCACCATACCCCAAAAACATTCAGTACTTC. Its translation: CASSLELAGPPYPKNIQYF.

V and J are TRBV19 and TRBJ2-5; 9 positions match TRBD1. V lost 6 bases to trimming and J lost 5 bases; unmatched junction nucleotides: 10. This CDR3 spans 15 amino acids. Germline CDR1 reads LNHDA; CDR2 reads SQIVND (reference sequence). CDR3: CASRGTGGYRETQYF. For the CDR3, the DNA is TGTGCCAGTAGGGGTACAGGGGGCTACCGGGAGACCCAGTACTTC.

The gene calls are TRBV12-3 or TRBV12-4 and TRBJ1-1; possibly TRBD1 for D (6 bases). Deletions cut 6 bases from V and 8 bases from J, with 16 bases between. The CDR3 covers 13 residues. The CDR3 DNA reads TGTGCCAGCAGCTTGGGGGGGCGGAGGGAAGCTTTCTTT. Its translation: CASSLGGRREAFF.

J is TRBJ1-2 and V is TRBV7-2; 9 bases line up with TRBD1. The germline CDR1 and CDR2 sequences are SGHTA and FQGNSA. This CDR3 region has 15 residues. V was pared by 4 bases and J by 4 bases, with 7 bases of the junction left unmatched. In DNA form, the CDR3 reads TGTGCCAGCAGCTCGTCCCCGGGACAGGGCTATGGCTACACCTTC. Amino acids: CASSSSPGQGYGYTF.

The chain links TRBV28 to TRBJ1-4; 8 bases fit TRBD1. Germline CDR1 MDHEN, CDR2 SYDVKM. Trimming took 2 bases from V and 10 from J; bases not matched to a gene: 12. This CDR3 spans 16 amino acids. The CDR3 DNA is TGTGCCAGCAGTTTAGGACAGGGTGGCCGAGGCGGAAAACTGTTTTTT. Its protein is CASSLGQGGRGGKLFF. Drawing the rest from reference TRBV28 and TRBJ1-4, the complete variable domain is DVKVTQSSRYLVKRTGEKVFLECVQDMDHENMFWYRQDPGLGLRLIYFSYDVKMKEKGDIPEGYSVSREKKERFSLILESASTNQTSMYLCASSLGQGGRGGKLFFGSGTQLSVL.

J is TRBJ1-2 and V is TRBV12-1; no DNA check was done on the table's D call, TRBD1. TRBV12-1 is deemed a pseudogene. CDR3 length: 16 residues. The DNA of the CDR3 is TGTGCCAGCAGCCCTAACCTGACAGGGATTACCTATGGCTACACCTTC. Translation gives CASSPNLTGITYGYTF.

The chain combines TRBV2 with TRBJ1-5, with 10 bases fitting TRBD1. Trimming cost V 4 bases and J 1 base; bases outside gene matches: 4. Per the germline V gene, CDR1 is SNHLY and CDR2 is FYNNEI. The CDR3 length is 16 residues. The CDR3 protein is CASSGGQGRSNQPQHF. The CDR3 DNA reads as TGTGCCAGCAGTGGGGGACAGGGGAGGAGCAATCAGCCCCAGCATTTT.

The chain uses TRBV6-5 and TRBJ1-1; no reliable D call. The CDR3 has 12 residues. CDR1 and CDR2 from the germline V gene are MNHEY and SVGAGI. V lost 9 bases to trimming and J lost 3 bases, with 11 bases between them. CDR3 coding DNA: TGTGCCAGTGCCCCGCGGGACACTGAAGCTTTCTTT. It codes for CASAPRDTEAFF.

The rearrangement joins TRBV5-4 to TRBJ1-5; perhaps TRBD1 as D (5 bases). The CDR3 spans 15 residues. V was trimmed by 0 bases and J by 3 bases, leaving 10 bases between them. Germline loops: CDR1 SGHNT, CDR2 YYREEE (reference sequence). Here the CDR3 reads CASSLGGTFNQPQHF. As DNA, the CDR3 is TGTGCCAGCAGCTTGGGTGGGACTTTCAATCAGCCCCAGCATTTT.

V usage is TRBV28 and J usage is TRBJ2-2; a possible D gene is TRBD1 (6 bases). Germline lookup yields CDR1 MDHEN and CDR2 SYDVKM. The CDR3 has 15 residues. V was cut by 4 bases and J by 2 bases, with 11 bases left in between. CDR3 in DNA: TGTGCCAGCAGTTGGGGACACCGAAACACCGGGGAGCTGTTTTTT. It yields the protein CASSWGHRNTGELFF. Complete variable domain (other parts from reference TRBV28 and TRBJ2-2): DVKVTQSSRYLVKRTGEKVFLECVQDMDHENMFWYRQDPGLGLRLIYFSYDVKMKEKGDIPEGYSVSREKKERFSLILESASTNQTSMYLCASSWGHRNTGELFFGEGSRLTVL.

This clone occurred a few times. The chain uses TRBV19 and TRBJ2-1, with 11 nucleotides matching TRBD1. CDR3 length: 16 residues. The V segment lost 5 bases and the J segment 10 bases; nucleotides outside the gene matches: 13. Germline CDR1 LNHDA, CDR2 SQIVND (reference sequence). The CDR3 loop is CASSPRTGGSPGEQFF. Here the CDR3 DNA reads TGTGCCAGTAGTCCCAGGACAGGGGGCTCCCCGGGGGAGCAGTTCTTC.

In nucleotides, the CDR3 is TGTGCCAGCAGTTTAAGTGGGGCGCCGGATACGCAGTATTTT. It translates to CASSLSGAPDTQYF. The genes are TRBV27 and TRBJ2-3, with D possibly being TRBD1 (5 bases). V was pared by 2 bases and J by 6 bases, with 12 bases between. The CDR3 extends over 14 amino acids. Germline CDR1 MNHEY, CDR2 SMNVEV (reference sequence).

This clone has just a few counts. The CDR3 protein is CASSIHRDTEAFF. CDR3 coding DNA: TGTGCCAGCAGTATCCACAGGGACACTGAAGCTTTCTTT. The chain carries TRBV28 and TRBJ1-1; possible D gene TRBD1, 6 bases. The ends were cut back, 5 bases at V and 3 bases at J, with 10 bases in the middle. This CDR3 has 13 amino acids. The germline V gene encodes CDR1 MDHEN and CDR2 SYDVKM.

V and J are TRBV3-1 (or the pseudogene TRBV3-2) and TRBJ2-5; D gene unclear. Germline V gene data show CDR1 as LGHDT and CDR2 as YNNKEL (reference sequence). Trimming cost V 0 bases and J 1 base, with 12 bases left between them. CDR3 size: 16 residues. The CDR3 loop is CASSQDLTYLQETQYF. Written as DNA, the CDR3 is TGTGCCAGCAGCCAAGATCTAACCTACCTCCAAGAGACCCAGTACTTC.

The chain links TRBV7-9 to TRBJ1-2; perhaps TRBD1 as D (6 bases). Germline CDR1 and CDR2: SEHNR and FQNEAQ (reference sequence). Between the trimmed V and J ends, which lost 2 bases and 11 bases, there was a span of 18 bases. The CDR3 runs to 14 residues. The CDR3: CASSLSAGASDYTF. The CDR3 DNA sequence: TGTGCCAGCAGCTTATCAGCGGGGGCGTCCGATTACACCTTC.

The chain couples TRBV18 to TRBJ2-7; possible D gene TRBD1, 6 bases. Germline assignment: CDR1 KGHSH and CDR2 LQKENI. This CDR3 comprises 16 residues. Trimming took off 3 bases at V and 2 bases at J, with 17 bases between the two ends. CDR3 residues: CASSPEDRLGTYEQYF. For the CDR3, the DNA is TGTGCCAGCTCACCTGAAGACAGGCTGGGTACCTACGAGCAGTACTTC.